The following is a TCR beta chain sequence with its context. No antigen is known for it. One base away there is no much larger clone; base qualities are not given. According to the germline V gene, CDR1 reads MNHEY and CDR2 reads SVGAGI. From the cysteine up to the phenylalanine, the CDR3 has a length of 14 residues. The kept DNA is CDR3 alone, 42 bases in frame from the first base. For this chain, trimming is 6 bases at the V end and 6 bases at the J end, and the number of junction bases without a gene match is 9. The library was prepared using the immunoSEQ multiplex PCR assay. A mixture of 60 forward primers for TCR Vbeta segments and 13 reverse primers for TCR Jbeta segments was used in the multiplex PCR. Amplification of the CDR3 region of rearranged TCR beta genes was performed with a multiplex PCR assay on genomic DNA. The amplified TCR beta libraries were sequenced on the Illumina HiSeq System as 87-base-pair reads. The paper's data handling went like this. Across the 600 to 700 repertoires, a later analysis counted approximately 75 million unique TCR beta chains, approximately 10 million of which were shared by at least two donors. To remove PCR and sequencing errors, raw reads were error-corrected and collapsed into unique sequences using a nearest-neighbor algorithm that merged closely related sequences. To assign V, D and J gene segments, CDR3 sequences were aligned to IMGT reference sequences. For a sequence to be retained, a match of at least six nucleotides to both a V gene segment and a J gene segment was required. Rearrangements were called productive when the CDR3 lacked stop codons and stayed in frame with V and J; all others were non-productive. Following IMGT convention, CDR3 was defined as the stretch from the second conserved V-encoded cysteine to the conserved J-encoded phenylalanine. In an earlier analysis of around 570 of the donors, sequences lacking an unambiguous match to a single V gene segment were excluded. In an earlier analysis of 587 of the donors, V segments were called functional above 56.7% productive rearrangements and were called segregating when the between-donor standard deviation exceeded 5%. A statistical classification framework was built for diagnosing cytomegalovirus status from the catalog of TCR beta chain sequences. V and J gene assignment, in a later analysis, came from comparing TCR nucleotide sequences with IMGT/GENE-DB human TR gene sequences. In a later analysis, CDR3 sequences and most-parsimonious VDJ recombination scenarios were assigned using the TCRdist pipeline. In a later analysis, each TCR beta chain was defined by its CDR3 amino acid sequence together with its V-gene family, and reads without a unique V-gene family were excluded. In a later analysis, 500 to 700 highly shared, low-generation-probability nucleotide sequences were removed to address suspected cross-contamination and a sequencing artifact. In a later analysis, a clonal expansion index for each public chain was calculated from normalized within-repertoire ranks of inferred template counts. In a later analysis, generation probabilities were computed using a VDJ recombination model fitted to out-of-frame rearrangements, and the results were checked against IGoR. Hypergeometric tests were used in a later analysis to score TCR-TCR, TCR-HLA and TCR-CMV co-occurrence, with a repertoire-size bias correction applied to the TCR pairs. A later analysis estimated false discovery rates by permuting HLA or CMV assignments 20 times. A later analysis grouped co-occurring TCRs with DBSCAN, adding TCRdist sequence similarity when clustering within HLA-allele-positive subsets. For co-occurrence clustering, repertoires with fewer than 30,000 or more than 120,000 public chains were excluded, along with five repertoires with anomalous nucleotide sharing. As stored in TCRdb, this immuneACCESS dataset retains in-frame rearrangements with V and J assigned. A fraction of the clones does not appear; measured against another copy, unresolved V genes explain less than half of the discrepancy, and the remainder lacks a known reason. V and J calls plus clone size are reproduced from that table; the DNA served to infer D and trimming. The sample contains over 150,000 clones, roughly 85% of them found a single time. Approximately 2.5% of the sample belongs to the ten largest clones.

In total, 500 to 700 healthy bone marrow donors made up the cohort. All cohort members were sampled while nominally healthy, although unrecorded immune exposures were likely present. The donor tested CMV seropositive and was one of the 289 seropositive cohort members. A peripheral blood sample was provided by each donor, and peripheral blood mononuclear cells were used for TCR beta sequencing. The Qiagen DNeasy Blood Extraction Kit was used to extract genomic DNA from the blood cell samples. The data derive from a study of cytomegalovirus exposure and HLA in healthy donors (dated by TCRdb to about 2017). Turning to the overall study: According to an earlier analysis of several hundred of the donors, roughly 180 million T cells yielded 100 million or so unique TCR beta sequences and about 300 Gb of sequence data. Every repertoire in the discovery cohort had been generated on one and the same sequencing platform. Typing coverage differed by locus: A, B, C, DRB1 and DQB1 were typed in about 629-630 donors, DQA1 in roughly 510, DPA1 in 600 to 610, and DPB1 in roughly 470. The study aimed to test whether cataloging public T cell receptors could reveal signatures of past pathogen exposure. The later analysis used no new phenotypic data to find candidate immune exposures, relying instead on TCR beta sequences and their occurrence across donors. HLA typing included class I and class II loci at four-digit resolution. To predict cytomegalovirus infection status, the study brought together high-throughput TCR immunosequencing, statistical association of individual TCRs with disease status, and machine learning. To study patterns of TCR occurrence, a later analysis re-analyzed previously published TCR beta repertoires from under 750 donors and added high-resolution HLA genotyping. Donor age, sex, ethnicity and CMV serostatus were compiled alongside the repertoire data. Among the roughly 400 genotyped donors, under 90% belonged to the genetic ancestry cluster associated with self-reported Caucasian donors. A few DR-DQ haplotypes were treated as single units for association and clustering because of strong linkage in the cohort. The study profiled the T cell repertoires of some 610 subjects by immunosequencing and related them to cytomegalovirus serostatus. A separate validation cohort of roughly 130 different subjects was used in addition to the 666-subject first cohort. In an earlier analysis of roughly 540 of the donors, high-throughput TCR beta sequencing was used to judge whether each TCR beta V gene segment behaved as functional or pseudogenic. Genome-wide SNP genotypes for about 60% of the roughly 700 donors were used in a later genetic analysis, which treated that subset as a discovery cohort. Among some 410 genotyped donors of the cohort, an average of 235,054 unique TCR beta nucleotide sequences were sequenced per donor, around 18% of them non-productive. An early release that covered approximately 600 HLA-typed donors contained about 290 gigabases of sequencing data and roughly 84 million unique TCR sequences. Points the paper makes about the study in general: When HLA alleles, especially DR and DQ, strongly co-occurred, attributing TCR associations to individual alleles was difficult. Some IMGT-functional V segments, including TRBV6-2 and TRBV6-3, could not be distinguished by the 87-base-pair reads and were therefore excluded. A later analysis reported that several top co-occurrence clusters appeared linked to parvovirus B19, influenza, CMV and Epstein-Barr virus. Most TCR sequences were observed very rarely across donors, whereas some public TCRs were present in many individuals. Roughly 17 rarely observed V segments, including chromosome 9 orphons, were excluded from the earlier analysis of some 590 of the donors because counts were too low. In a later genetic analysis, fewer N-insertions in productive TCRs were reported among donors in an Asian-associated ancestry cluster than the approximately 670-donor mean. The sequencing pipeline was judged likely to have produced a cluster of highly shared sequence variants as a technical artifact. The study gave a list of 150 to 200 TCR beta chains associated with cytomegalovirus. At a false discovery rate of 0.05, a later analysis linked 15,000 to 20,000 TCR beta sequences to specific HLA alleles. According to a later analysis, TCR association rates differed among HLA loci, with DRB1 alleles showing the most associated TCRs and HLA-C alleles showing the fewest. In an earlier analysis of a few hundred of the donors, most TCR beta V segments were observed in productive rearrangements about 90% or about 30% of the time, broadly matching IMGT annotations. Linkage disequilibrium might explain the correlated functional status among segregating V segments, but an unknown experimental factor could not be ruled out. The classifier was reported to diagnose cytomegalovirus status with high specificity and sensitivity in both the original cohort and the validation cohort. CMV serostatus was the only immune exposure information available for the cohort. Three of the identified cytomegalovirus-associated TCR beta chains were confirmed in vitro to be specific for cytomegalovirus antigens. The cohort was sequenced for TCR beta chains only, and without alpha or paired-chain data the features that could be detected were limited. A later analysis found that HLA-associated TCR beta chains were more clonally expanded and had lower generation probabilities than equally common non-associated chains. The authors suggested that the approach could potentially be extended to other disease states and immunological phenotypes. A later analysis found that most CMV-associated TCR beta chains appeared HLA-restricted, with HLA associations seemingly driven largely by CMV exposure. V-gene and J-gene trimming of TCR beta chains was associated with a missense DCLRE1C variant in a later genetic analysis, and the association was replicated in an independent cohort. Because HLA typing was unavailable for some donors at each locus, only the typed subset was used in association tests. Presence/absence analyses assumed roughly uniform sequencing depth across donors, an assumption that may not hold. A further reported finding was that TCR beta sequences accurately predicted the HLA-A and HLA-B alleles for most subjects in the first cohort.

The sequence links TRBV6-5 to TRBJ2-7, with 9 middle bases fitting TRBD2. The sequence was obtained from a man aged 25 to 45 in good health and CMV-seropositive. The specimen sequenced was PBMCs. The CDR3 protein: CASSLSGRVLEQYF. The nucleotide sequence is TGTGCCAGCAGCCTTAGCGGGAGAGTTCTCGAGCAGTACTTC.